The rows below give T cell receptor beta chains drawn from one sample of a study of spatial heterogeneity in lung cancer. From the 5' RACE reads, TCRdb called clonotypes with MiXCR, one entry per CDR3 protein. The sample carries 13,000 or so distinct CDR3 sequences, more than 3.5% recorded once. Sample: lung tumor tissue, taken at surgery. These receptor sequences come from a male donor with early-stage non-small cell lung cancer. CDR3s include the opening cysteine and the closing phenylalanine or tryptophan. A D gene is named only where the DNA matches it firmly. Rows give clone size only sometimes, using once, few, many, or a class for an expanded clone.

j_call v_call clone_size d_call cdr3_aa cdr3_nt
TRBJ1-1 TRBV20-1 medium-sized TRBD1 CSSDRGNTEAFF TGCAGTAGCGACAGGGGAAATACTGAAGCTTTCTTT
TRBJ2-1 TRBV29-1 few TRBD1 CSVYPTGYSYNEQFF TGCAGCGTTTACCCGACAGGGTACTCCTACAATGAGCAGTTCTTC
TRBJ1-4 TRBV12-3/TRBV12-4 many . CASSLQRNEKLFF TGTGCCAGCTCCCTACAGCGTAATGAAAAACTGTTTTTT
TRBJ2-2 TRBV20-1 . TRBD1 CSARVTGAKGPGELFF TGCAGTGCTAGAGTAACAGGGGCGAAAGGACCCGGGGAGCTGTTTTTT
TRBJ2-3 TRBV5-1 many . CASTWRSGPSTDTQYF TGCGCCAGCACCTGGCGTTCGGGCCCTAGCACAGATACGCAGTATTTT
TRBJ2-7 TRBV29-1 many . CSVQTGRSSYEQYF TGCAGCGTCCAGACAGGCCGGAGCTCCTACGAGCAGTACTTC
TRBJ2-2 TRBV12-3/TRBV12-4 many . CASSLAGANTGELFF TGTGCCAGCAGTTTAGCTGGTGCCAACACCGGGGAGCTGTTTTTT
TRBJ2-6 TRBV27 many . CASSFLPLQGGSGANVLTF TGTGCCAGCAGTTTTTTACCCCTCCAAGGGGGCTCTGGGGCCAACGTCCTGACTTTC
TRBJ1-6 TRBV5-6 medium-sized . CASSFRGALHF TGTGCCAGCAGCTTTCGTGGCGCCCTCCACTTT
TRBJ1-6 TRBV2 few TRBD1 CASSLTGTGGCSPLHF TGTGCCAGCAGCCTCACCGGGACAGGGGGTTGTTCACCCCTCCACTTT
TRBJ1-6 TRBV25-1 many TRBD1 CASSGDRFSPLHF TGTGCCAGCAGTGGGGACAGGTTTTCACCCCTCCACTTT
TRBJ2-3 TRBV18 few TRBD1 CASSLTDRETDTQYF TGTGCCAGCTCCCTCACGGACAGGGAAACAGATACGCAGTATTTT
TRBJ1-2 TRBV10-3 . . CAISESMSRGLTYGDTF TGTGCCATCAGTGAGTCTATGAGCCGGGGTTTGACCTATGGCGACACCTTC
TRBJ2-3 TRBV6-2/TRBV6-3 many . CASSLGFGDTQYF TGTGCCAGCAGTTTGGGGTTCGGAGATACGCAGTATTTT
TRBJ2-3 TRBV2 medium-sized . CASSEGWRGGTQYF TGTGCCAGCAGTGAAGGCTGGAGGGGTGGTACGCAGTATTTT
TRBJ2-2 TRBV27 medium-sized . CASSLFAPSRWTNTGELFF TGTGCCAGCAGTTTATTTGCCCCCAGCCGCTGGACGAACACCGGGGAGCTGTTTTTT
TRBJ2-3 TRBV7-6 many . CASSLVWGGTDTQYF TGTGCCAGCAGCTTAGTGTGGGGGGGCACAGATACGCAGTATTTT
TRBJ2-1 TRBV6-6 once TRBD2 CASSYSGLAGAGSYNEQFF TGTGCCAGCAGTTACTCTGGCCTAGCGGGGGCCGGCTCCTACAATGAGCAGTTCTTC
TRBJ2-7 TRBV15 few TRBD1 CATSRIQGAYEQYF TGTGCCACCAGCAGAATACAGGGGGCCTACGAGCAGTACTTC
TRBJ2-1 TRBV6-2/TRBV6-3 medium-sized TRBD2 CASSYSTSTAGTSGANNEQFF TGTGCCAGCAGTTACTCGACTAGTACTGCAGGGACTAGCGGGGCCAACAATGAGCAGTTCTTC
TRBJ1-1 TRBV4-3 many . CASSQPGGNTEAFF TGCGCCAGCAGCCAACCTGGCGGGAACACTGAAGCTTTCTTT
TRBJ2-1 TRBV7-8 many . CASSPGLMEQFF TGTGCCAGCAGCCCGGGGCTTATGGAGCAGTTCTTC
TRBJ2-4 TRBV27 many . CASSPGTNKNIQYF TGTGCCAGCAGTCCCGGGACAAATAAAAACATTCAGTACTTC
TRBJ2-2 TRBV5-1 . . CASSESWGVNTGELFF TGCGCCAGCAGCGAATCGTGGGGCGTGAACACCGGGGAGCTGTTTTTT
TRBJ1-5 TRBV6-2/TRBV6-3 many . CASSSGRPQHF TGTGCCAGCAGTTCAGGGAGACCCCAGCATTTT
TRBJ2-3 TRBV27 many . CASSFYGTQYF TGTGCCAGCAGTTTTTATGGTACGCAGTATTTT
TRBJ1-5 TRBV6-5 many TRBD1 CASSSGGIGNQPQHF TGTGCCAGCAGCTCAGGGGGTATCGGCAATCAGCCCCAGCATTTT
TRBJ1-2 TRBV20-1 many TRBD1 CSAITGTGLGYTF TGCAGTGCTATCACCGGGACAGGGCTTGGCTACACCTTC
TRBJ2-1 TRBV13 many . CASSSRYNEQFF TGTGCCAGCAGCTCCCGCTACAATGAGCAGTTCTTC
TRBJ2-7 TRBV27 many . CASSLSQGGTIPYEQYF TGTGCCAGCAGTTTATCCCAGGGCGGGACCATTCCCTACGAGCAGTACTTC
TRBJ1-1 TRBV7-2 many . CASSFRAGNTEAFF TGTGCCAGCAGCTTCAGGGCAGGGAACACTGAAGCTTTCTTT
TRBJ1-1 TRBV20-1 many . CSAREGRGFTEAFF TGCAGTGCTAGAGAGGGCAGAGGATTCACTGAAGCTTTCTTT
TRBJ2-3 TRBV2 many . CASSRTSLTDTQYF TGTGCCAGCAGTAGAACTAGCCTGACAGATACGCAGTATTTT